The entry that follows covers one TCR beta chain sequence. This entry is derived from a study of T cells expressing NK-cell markers. TCRdb reprocessed the 5' RACE reads and reports one entry per CDR3 protein, with no DNA. Listed are around 260,000 distinct CDR3 sequences; around 3.9% falls within the top ten. Germline V gene lookup returns CDR1 GTSNPN and CDR2 SVGIG (reference sequence). CDR3 length: 14 amino acids. Specimen: blood T cells: a sorted CD56 or NKG2C T cell subset, CD4+ or CD8+ T cells, or bulk PBMC T cells (not recorded which). The TCR sequence derives from a woman aged 18 to 69 in good health. The chain links TRBV30 to TRBJ2-3; TCRdb outputs TRBD1, but without DNA this stays unchecked. The CDR3 reads CAWSLGGDADTQYF.